This T cell receptor (beta chain) was sequenced in a study of vaccination and CD4 T cells after COVID-19. Study details: Stimulation of the cells used overlapping spike peptide pools from SARS-CoV-2 and from the common cold coronaviruses HCoV-NL63, HCoV-OC43 and HCoV-229E.

Germline V lookup: CDR1 MNHEY, CDR2 SMNVEV (reference sequence). CDR3 length equals 14 residues. Trimming took off 5 bases at V and 7 bases at J, with 18 bases between the two ends. The Oncomine TCR Beta short-read assay sequenced DNA from cultured CD4+ T cells. Genomic DNA was isolated from cultured CD4+ T cells. Each CDR3 protein is one row after TCRdb ran MiXCR on the PCR reads. The sample shows more than 20,000 distinct CDR3 sequences, more than 35% of them seen only once. The time point denotes: late sampling 161 to 241 days after vaccination in a few convalescent patients. Treatment reported: roughly nine-day PBMC culture with coronavirus spike peptide pools or control peptides (ViraFEST assay). Via ViraFEST, peptide pools expanded antigen-specific T cells before TCR sequencing. Isolation of CD4+ T cells by negative selection took place after approximately ten days of culture. This clonotype has just one count. Its antigen is currently unknown.

Sequencing used CD4+ T cells from blood, cultured in vitro, obtained about 7 months after SARS-CoV-2 vaccination. The TCR was taken from a human donor who had recovered from COVID-19. The chain uses TRBV27 and TRBJ2-7; D may be TRBD1 or TRBD2 (5 bases each). CDR3 bases: TGTGCCAGCAGTCCCAGCTTTGGGGGTCGGGAGCAGTACTTC. Translated: CASSPSFGGREQYF.